These 18 T cell receptor beta chains were sequenced from one sample in a study of memory CD4+ T cells and cytomegalovirus serostatus. Single viable CD3+CD4+CD8-CD45RO+ cells were sorted as the memory CD4+ T cells. Here immunoSEQ multiplex PCR was the method, and the copy in TCRdb shows in-frame clones only, minus some. This table has about 58,000 clones, approximately 86% appearing once. Sample: memory CD4+ T cells from blood. The receptors originated from an adult in good health and CMV-seronegative. Some clones in this sample may be carry-over from other donors' samples.

This chain uses TRBV11-2 with TRBJ1-4, with D perhaps matching TRBD1 (5 bases). Germline CDR1 SGHAT, CDR2 FQNNGV. With 5 bases removed from V and 0 bases from J, the gap between germline ends came to 10 bases. CDR3 length: 15 amino acids. The CDR3: CASSVQGTTNEKLFF. The CDR3 nucleotides are TGTGCCAGCAGCGTCCAGGGCACAACTAATGAAAAACTGTTTTTT.

This chain uses TRBV30 with TRBJ2-7, with 9 bases matching TRBD1. The CDR3 covers 14 residues. CDR1 GTSNPN and CDR2 SVGIG come from the germline V gene (reference sequence). Unmatched junction bases numbered 8, after V lost 2 bases and J lost 6 bases. The CDR3 protein is CAWSSGTGSSEQYF. The CDR3 coding sequence is TGTGCCTGGAGTTCCGGGACAGGGTCAAGCGAGCAGTACTTC.

This clone has a single count. The rearrangement joins TRBV4-1 to TRBJ2-5; 11 positions match TRBD2. Germline assignment: CDR1 MGHRA and CDR2 YSYEKL. The CDR3 length is 19 residues. After removal of 2 bases from V and 2 bases from J, the junction contained 13 bases not matched to a gene. CDR3 sequence: CASSQTGTSGLRGQETQYF. The CDR3 DNA reads TGCGCCAGCAGCCAAACCGGGACTAGCGGACTCCGTGGGCAAGAGACCCAGTACTTC.

The chain has TRBV2 and TRBJ2-5; D possibly matches TRBD1 or TRBD2 (5 bases each). The CDR3 consists of 15 residues. Germline V lookup: CDR1 SNHLY, CDR2 FYNNEI. Trimming removed 1 base at V and 2 bases at J, with 11 bases between. CDR3 loop: CASSEGDGGQETQYF. The CDR3 nucleotides read TGTGCCAGCAGTGAAGGGGACGGCGGGCAAGAGACCCAGTACTTC.

In nucleotides, the CDR3 is TGTGCCAGCAGCCAAGAGACGAACACCGGGGAGCTGTTTTTT. It specifies CASSQETNTGELFF. The chain carries TRBV4-2 and TRBJ2-2; no clear D. V lost 0 bases and J lost 0, with 2 bases in between. From germline, CDR1 is LGHNA and CDR2 YNFKEQ. This CDR3 has 14 residues.

The table lists this clone with a count of one. The rearrangement joins TRBV28 to TRBJ2-5; perhaps TRBD1 as D (5 bases). This CDR3 is 14 amino acids long. Germline V gives CDR1 MDHEN, CDR2 SYDVKM. The germline V and J ends were trimmed by 5 bases and 5 bases, with 15 bases remaining between them. The CDR3, as DNA: TGTGCCAGCAGTCAGGCAGGGTTGAGGGAGACCCAGTACTTC. It codes for CASSQAGLRETQYF.

The chain couples TRBV6-5 to TRBJ2-6, with D unresolved. Trimming shortened V by 3 bases and J by 1 base, and 1 base separated the two germline ends. The CDR3 extends over 13 amino acids. The germline V gene has CDR1 MNHEY and CDR2 SVGAGI. DNA of the CDR3: TGTGCCAGCAGTTATTCTGGGGCCAACGTCCTGACTTTC. Amino acids: CASSYSGANVLTF.

The chain combines TRBV5-4 with TRBJ2-2; 7 bases line up with TRBD1. Germline loops: CDR1 SGHNT, CDR2 YYREEE (reference sequence). With 1 base clipped from V and 0 bases from J, the junction kept 0 bases outside the gene matches. The CDR3 sequence is 15 residues long. CDR3 sequence reads: CASSLTGANTGELFF. The CDR3 region has the DNA TGTGCCAGCAGCTTGACAGGGGCGAACACCGGGGAGCTGTTTTTT.

CDR3 bases: TGTGCCAGCAGTTCAGGGGGTGGCGGGAGGGCCTATACGCAGTATTTT. Translating it yields CASSSGGGGRAYTQYF. The V gene is TRBV28, the J gene TRBJ2-3; 9 bases line up with TRBD2. V was pared by 4 bases and J by 7 bases, with 12 bases of the junction left unmatched. The CDR3 is 16 amino acids. Germline-derived CDR1 and CDR2 are MDHEN and SYDVKM.

This clone turned up a few times. The J gene is TRBJ2-1, the V gene TRBV2; TRBD2 aligns across 10 bases. CDR1 and CDR2 (germline): SNHLY, FYNNEI. J lost 0 bases, V lost 7 bases, and 6 bases had no gene match. This CDR3 has 16 residues. The CDR3: CASTRTSGGSYNEQFF. Written as DNA, the CDR3 is TGTGCCAGCACCAGGACTAGCGGAGGCTCCTACAATGAGCAGTTCTTC.

This clone was found a few times. The chain combines TRBV30 with TRBJ1-1; D unclear. There are 13 residues in the CDR3. Germline V gene data show CDR1 as GTSNPN and CDR2 as SVGIG (reference sequence). The V gene lost 2 bases and the J gene lost 5 bases, with 12 bases spanning the gap. CDR3 nucleotides: TGTGCCTGGAGTTTTACCTTAGGGACTGAAGCTTTCTTT. Its translation is CAWSFTLGTEAFF.

The genes are TRBV11-2 and TRBJ2-2, with 9 bases fitting TRBD2. With V trimmed by 5 bases and J by 7 bases, 11 bases remained unmatched. Germline CDR1 SGHAT, CDR2 FQNNGV. This CDR3 spans 16 amino acids. CDR3 sequence: CASSGGGGRAFGELFF. DNA of the CDR3: TGTGCCAGCAGCGGAGGGGGCGGGAGGGCCTTCGGGGAGCTGTTTTTT.

The chain has TRBV11-1 and TRBJ2-7; 7 nucleotides align to TRBD2. Germline CDR1 and CDR2: SGHAT and FQDESV (reference sequence). The CDR3 has 14 residues. After removal of 7 bases from V and 2 bases from J, the junction contained 8 bases not matched to a gene. As DNA, the CDR3 is TGTGCCAGCACCCGGGCTAGCGGTCCCTACGAGCAGTACTTC. This translates into CASTRASGPYEQYF.

The chain recombines TRBV11-2 with TRBJ2-3; no reliable D call. Germline loops: CDR1 SGHAT, CDR2 FQNNGV. This CDR3 contains 18 residues. Deletions cut 1 base from V and 5 bases from J, with 22 bases between. The CDR3 sequence: CASSLAHTSAGPGDTQYF. CDR3 sequence (DNA): TGTGCCAGCAGCTTAGCTCATACGTCGGCAGGCCCTGGAGATACGCAGTATTTT.

In this sample, this clone turned up a few times. The genes are TRBV30 and TRBJ1-1; D is uncertain. Trimming pared 0 bases from V and 1 base from J, leaving 9 bases between. There are 14 residues in the CDR3. In germline, CDR1 is GTSNPN, CDR2 SVGIG (reference sequence). CDR3 sequence reads: CAWSVLPANTEAFF. CDR3 nucleotide sequence: TGTGCCTGGAGTGTTTTACCCGCGAACACTGAAGCTTTCTTT.

The chain links TRBV11-2 to TRBJ2-2; TRBD1 agrees at 8 bases. Germline CDR1 reads SGHAT; CDR2 reads FQNNGV. V dropped 6 bases and J dropped 1; count of bases not matched to a gene: 4. The length of the CDR3 is 15 residues. CDR3: CASRSGTGNTGELFF. In DNA form, the CDR3 reads TGTGCCAGCAGGTCCGGGACAGGGAACACCGGGGAGCTGTTTTTT.

This clone was observed a handful of times. This chain connects TRBV11-3 to TRBJ2-3, with D perhaps matching TRBD1 or TRBD2 (5 bases each). CDR3 size: 17 residues. V shed 4 bases and J shed 4 bases, with 21 bases lying between them. The germline V gene has CDR1 SGHNT and CDR2 YENEEA. The CDR3 sequence is CASSSPAGIKGADTQYF. In nucleotides, the CDR3 is TGTGCCAGCAGCTCCCCGGCCGGGATAAAAGGGGCAGATACGCAGTATTTT.

The chain uses TRBV4-2 and TRBJ2-1; D uncertain. Trimming took off 0 bases at V and 6 bases at J, with 15 bases between the two ends. Germline V lookup: CDR1 LGHNA, CDR2 YNFKEQ. This CDR3 comprises 16 residues. CDR3 in amino acids: CASSQEWTGPLNEQFF. The CDR3 nucleotides are TGTGCCAGCAGCCAAGAATGGACCGGGCCGCTCAATGAGCAGTTCTTC.